The present TCR beta chain was sequenced within a study of response to subunit inactivated influenza vaccine (dated 2018 in TCRdb). About the full investigation: Deep quantitative T cell receptor repertoire profiling was used in the study to track responses to a trivalent subunit inactivated influenza vaccine.

The protocol used for the library was RT-PCR. Sequencing was carried out with an Illumina HiSeq 2500. The public reads were quality trimmed at Q25 with fastp and then assembled into clones with MiXCR by TCRdb, keeping productive beta chains. Rows matching on CDR3 protein sequence are summarized as one entry with the most common DNA and genes. Here the sample has some 800,000 distinct CDR3 sequences; 20% to 25% occur a single time. The leading ten clones occupy approximately 10% of the sample. General study outcomes and caveats: The authors suggested that each seasonal influenza vaccination may recruit only a limited number of new T cells.

Details on this clonotype: No cognate antigen has been identified for it. The input lacks base qualities; no much larger clone sits a single base away.

CDR1 and CDR2, looked up from the germline V gene, are SGHDN and FVKESK. Including cysteine and phenylalanine, the CDR3 has 15 amino acids. Kept here is only the CDR3 DNA, which spans 45 bases and is read in frame from base 1. Trimming leaves V shorter by 0 bases and J shorter by 4 bases, with the junction holding 2 bases beyond the gene matches. This receptor was identified in a man aged 50-59 years who received an inactivated influenza vaccine. Donor details come from another sample of the same person, matched by shared clones. Material: PBMCs from blood, obtained more than 4 days after vaccination. The chain is encoded by TRBV14 joined to TRBJ2-5, and TRBD1 aligns with 10 junction nucleotides. Read as DNA, the sequence is TGTGCCAGCAGCCAAGACTGGACAGGGGGAGAGACCCAGTACTTC. The resulting protein is CASSQDWTGGETQYF. Extended through the reference TRBV14 and TRBJ2-5 proteins, this CDR3 yields the full variable domain: EAGVTQFPSHSVIEKGQTVTLRCDPISGHDNLYWYRRVMGKEIKFLLHFVKESKQDESGMPNNRFLAERTGGTYSTLKVQPAELEDSGVYFCASSQDWTGGETQYFGPGTRLLVL.